This is a list of T cell receptor beta chains from one sample in a study of T cell responses to AZD1222 COVID-19 vaccine. Some clones are missing from TCRdb's copy, which holds only in-frame ones; the method was immunoSEQ multiplex PCR. The profile covers 75,000 to 90,000 clones, with roughly 80% appearing a single time and around 20% taken by the ten largest. The input for sequencing was peripheral blood, taken on day 0 of AZD1222 vaccination. The receptors come from an adult in good health. Each CDR3 is given with its conserved first and last residue. The order of the fields is J gene, V gene, D gene, clone size, CDR3 length, CDR3 protein, CDR3 DNA. The D gene is left open where the match is weak. The size of a clone is reported for some rows only, either as once, few or many, or as a class for expanded clones.

>TRBJ1-2|TRBV4-1|TRBD1|NA|16
CASRSQGAHPIYGYTF
TGCGCCAGCAGGTCGCAGGGGGCTCACCCCATCTATGGCTACACCTTC
>TRBJ2-5|TRBV6-5|TRBD2|NA|15
CASTPSGSSGETQYF
TGTGCCAGCACCCCTAGCGGGAGTAGTGGTGAGACCCAGTACTTC
>TRBJ2-7|TRBV5-4|NA|once|12
CASSYDSYEQYF
TGTGCCAGCAGCTACGACAGCTACGAGCAGTACTTC
>TRBJ2-1|TRBV5-8|NA|NA|10
CASTRGRGFF
TGTGCCAGCACACGGGGGCGGGGGTTCTTC
>TRBJ1-1|TRBV9|TRBD1|NA|15
CASSPRTGPNTEAFF
TGTGCCAGCAGCCCCCGGACAGGGCCGAACACTGAAGCTTTCTTT
>TRBJ1-4|TRBV5-6|TRBD1|NA|16
CASSLGPGQGAEKLFF
TGTGCCAGCAGCTTGGGACCGGGACAGGGGGCGGAAAAACTGTTTTTT
>TRBJ2-7|TRBV10-1|TRBD1|NA|16
CASSGAKTGSFYEQYF
TGCGCCAGCAGTGGAGCCAAGACAGGGAGTTTCTACGAGCAGTACTTC
>TRBJ2-1|TRBV7-2|NA|NA|12
CASSYRSNEQFF
TGTGCCAGCAGTTACAGAAGTAATGAGCAGTTCTTC
>TRBJ2-1|TRBV20-1|TRBD2|NA|14
CSASNAGGSHEQFF
TGCAGTGCTAGTAATGCGGGAGGGTCGCATGAGCAGTTCTTC
>TRBJ2-6|TRBV10-3|NA|NA|17
CAISEGGSGAGANVLTF
TGTGCCATCAGTGAGGGTGGATCAGGAGCTGGGGCCAACGTCCTGACTTTC
>TRBJ1-1|TRBV29-1|TRBD1|few|13
CSVMTGTNTEAFF
TGCAGCGTAATGACAGGGACGAACACTGAAGCTTTCTTT
>TRBJ1-6|TRBV7-2|TRBD1|few|15
CASSLDRGRDSPLHF
TGTGCCAGCAGCTTAGACAGGGGGCGGGATTCACCCCTCCACTTT
>TRBJ1-3|TRBV12-3/TRBV12-4|NA|NA|12
CASRGTGNTIYF
TGTGCCAGCAGGGGGACCGGAAACACCATATATTTT
>TRBJ1-2|TRBV30|NA|NA|12
CAWSRVYQGYTF
TGTGCCTGGAGCCGCGTATATCAAGGCTACACCTTC
>TRBJ2-1|TRBV10-3|TRBD1|NA|15
CAISAGQGRENEQFF
TGTGCCATCAGTGCAGGACAGGGGAGGGAAAATGAGCAGTTCTTC
>TRBJ2-1|TRBV5-1|TRBD1|NA|14
CASSSQGSGNEQFF
TGCGCCAGCAGCTCACAGGGGTCGGGCAATGAGCAGTTCTTC
>TRBJ1-5|TRBV28|NA|NA|12
CASNFLDQPQHF
TGTGCCAGCAACTTCCTAGATCAGCCCCAGCATTTT
>TRBJ2-6|TRBV28|TRBD1|NA|15
CASSFGQAGANVLTF
TGTGCCAGCAGTTTTGGACAGGCTGGGGCCAACGTCCTGACTTTC
>TRBJ1-5|TRBV19|TRBD1|few|16
CASSILGGGAFQPQHF
TGTGCCAGTAGTATCCTGGGAGGGGGCGCGTTTCAGCCCCAGCATTTT
>TRBJ1-1|TRBV9|NA|NA|15
CASSPFPGVGSEAFF
TGTGCCAGCAGCCCTTTTCCAGGGGTGGGATCGGAAGCTTTCTTT
>TRBJ2-7|TRBV2|TRBD1|NA|14
CASSERTGLGEQYF
TGTGCCAGCAGTGAAAGGACAGGGTTGGGCGAGCAGTACTTC
>TRBJ1-5|TRBV6-4|NA|few|19
CATLWDRVDLRLSNQPQHF
TGTGCCACCCTTTGGGACCGGGTCGACCTACGTCTTAGCAATCAGCCCCAGCATTTT
>TRBJ2-2|TRBV7-8|NA|NA|15
CASSLRTFGAGELFF
TGTGCCAGCAGCTTAAGGACATTTGGCGCCGGGGAGCTGTTTTTT
>TRBJ2-1|TRBV5-6|TRBD1|NA|16
CASSLVDRDPGNEQFF
TGTGCCAGCAGCTTGGTGGACAGGGACCCGGGCAATGAGCAGTTCTTC
>TRBJ2-7|TRBV2|NA|NA|14
CASSMTMTVYEQYF
TGTGCCAGCAGCATGACCATGACGGTCTACGAGCAGTACTTC
>TRBJ2-1|TRBV6-2/TRBV6-3|TRBD1|few|15
CASSSPTGGGDEQFF
TGTGCCAGCAGCTCGCCTACAGGGGGAGGCGATGAGCAGTTCTTC